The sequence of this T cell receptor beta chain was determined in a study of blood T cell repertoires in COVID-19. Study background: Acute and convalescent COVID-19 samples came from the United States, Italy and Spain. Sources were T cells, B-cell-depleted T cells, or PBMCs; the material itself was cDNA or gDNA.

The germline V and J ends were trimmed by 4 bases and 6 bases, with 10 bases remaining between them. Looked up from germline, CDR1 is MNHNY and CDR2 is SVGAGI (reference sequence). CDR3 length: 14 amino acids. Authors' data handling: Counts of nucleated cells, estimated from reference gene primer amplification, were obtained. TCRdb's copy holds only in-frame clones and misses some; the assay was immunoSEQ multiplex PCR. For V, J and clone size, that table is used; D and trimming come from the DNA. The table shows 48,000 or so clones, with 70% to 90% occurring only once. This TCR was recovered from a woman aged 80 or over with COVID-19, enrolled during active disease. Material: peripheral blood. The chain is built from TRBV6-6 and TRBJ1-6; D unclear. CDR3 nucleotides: TGTGCCAGCAGTTCAGAACAGAGTAATTCACCCCTCCACTTT. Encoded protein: CASSSEQSNSPLHF.